Below, 10 T cell receptor beta chains from the same sample are listed, as sequenced in a study of cytomegalovirus exposure and HLA in healthy donors. A multiplex PCR was run with 60 Vbeta primers and 13 Jbeta primers. Using immunoSEQ multiplex PCR, the repertoire was profiled, and TCRdb retains in-frame clones only, with some absent. The sample yields about 82,000 clones, about 80% seen once. Sequences were obtained from PBMCs. The origin of the receptors is a man in his fifties in good health and CMV-seronegative.

This clone was seen a few times. The chain is built from TRBV6-5 and TRBJ1-4; 7 nucleotides align to TRBD1. Germline V gene lookup returns CDR1 MNHEY and CDR2 SVGAGI. V was pared by 5 bases and J by 8 bases, with 11 bases of the junction left unmatched. The CDR3 totals 15 residues. This chain's CDR3 is CASSRGWQGGEKLFF. The DNA of the CDR3 is TGTGCCAGCAGTCGGGGGTGGCAGGGGGGCGAAAAACTGTTTTTT.

The table lists this clone with a count of one. The genes are TRBV18 and TRBJ2-5; 7 nucleotides align to TRBD1. TRBJ2-7 matches the DNA end more closely, so the J call is doubtful. The CDR3 sequence is 16 residues long. CDR1 and CDR2 from the germline V gene are KGHSH and LQKENI. CDR3 protein: CASSPAGKGQSYEQYF. For the CDR3, the DNA is TGTGCCAGCTCACCGGCGGGCAAGGGACAGTCCTACGAGCAGTACTTC.

The gene calls are TRBV5-1 and TRBJ1-6; D might be TRBD1 (5 bases). Trimming took 3 bases from V and 11 from J, leaving 15 bases between them. The CDR3 runs to 14 residues. Germline CDR1 SGHRS, CDR2 YFSETQ. Written as DNA, the CDR3 is TGCGCCAGCAGCTCGGGGGACCAGATGGCACCCCTCCACTTT. Protein product: CASSSGDQMAPLHF.

V and J are TRBV30 and TRBJ2-1; perhaps TRBD2 as D (7 bases). Per germline, CDR1 GTSNPN and CDR2 SVGIG (reference sequence). Trimming left V 2 bases short and J 9 bases short, with 20 bases between. The CDR3 is 15 residues long. Here the CDR3 DNA reads TGTGCCTGGAGTAGGGAGGGGGGGCGGCAGGGTGAGCAGTTCTTC. Its translation: CAWSREGGRQGEQFF.

The count of this clone is one. The rearrangement joins TRBV29-1 to TRBJ2-3; 8 nucleotides match TRBD2. The germline V gene has CDR1 SQVTM and CDR2 ANQGSEA. The junction had 5 bases not matched to a gene; V was cut back by 2 bases and J by 4 bases. This CDR3 is built from 14 residues. CDR3 bases: TGCAGCGTTGAAATTGACGGGGGGGCAGATACGCAGTATTTT. Translated, it gives CSVEIDGGADTQYF.

This clone showed up just once. The chain joins TRBV5-4 to TRBJ2-1, with D perhaps TRBD2 (6 bases). Deletions cut 5 bases from V and 0 bases from J, with 15 bases between. CDR3 size: 16 residues. CDR1 SGHNT and CDR2 YYREEE come from the germline V gene (reference sequence). CDR3 sequence (DNA): TGTGCCAGCAGTCCCGGTCGGGGGAACTCCTACAATGAGCAGTTCTTC. Translated, it gives CASSPGRGNSYNEQFF.

This clone has only a few counts. The rearrangement joins TRBV19 to TRBJ2-4; 7 nucleotides line up with TRBD1. Germline CDR1 is LNHDA and CDR2 is SQIVND (reference sequence). The CDR3 is made up of 14 amino acids. The ends lost 4 bases at V and 10 bases at J; junction bases unmatched: 10. This CDR3 is CASSNQGVGVIQYF. As DNA, the CDR3 is TGTGCCAGTAGTAACCAGGGGGTGGGGGTGATTCAGTACTTC.

The chain links TRBV4-1 to TRBJ2-7; 7 bases are shared with TRBD2. Germline loops: CDR1 MGHRA, CDR2 YSYEKL. V trimming: 0 bases; J trimming: 3 bases; junction bases outside the gene matches: 14. The CDR3 loop spans 18 amino acids. In DNA form, the CDR3 reads TGCGCCAGCAGCCAAGAAGCCGTCGTGGGGCGGGGGTTCTACGAGCAGTACTTC. It translates to CASSQEAVVGRGFYEQYF.

This clone was counted a few times. This chain connects TRBV5-1 to TRBJ1-6; 8 bases fit TRBD1. This CDR3 is built from 14 residues. Germline V gene data show CDR1 as SGHRS and CDR2 as YFSETQ. V shed 5 bases and J 9 bases; nucleotides not matched to a gene: 7. The CDR3: CASSTGGTSSPLHF. DNA for the CDR3: TGCGCCAGCAGTACAGGGGGGACCAGTTCACCCCTCCACTTT.

CDR3 protein: CASSLTGGGYTF. For the CDR3, the DNA is TGTGCCAGCAGTCTTACAGGGGGAGGCTACACCTTC. The chain employs TRBV7-8 and TRBJ1-2, with 8 positions matching TRBD1. The CDR3 is made up of 12 amino acids. With V trimmed by 6 bases and J by 8 bases, 5 bases remained unmatched. Looked up from germline, CDR1 is SGHVS and CDR2 is FQNEAQ.